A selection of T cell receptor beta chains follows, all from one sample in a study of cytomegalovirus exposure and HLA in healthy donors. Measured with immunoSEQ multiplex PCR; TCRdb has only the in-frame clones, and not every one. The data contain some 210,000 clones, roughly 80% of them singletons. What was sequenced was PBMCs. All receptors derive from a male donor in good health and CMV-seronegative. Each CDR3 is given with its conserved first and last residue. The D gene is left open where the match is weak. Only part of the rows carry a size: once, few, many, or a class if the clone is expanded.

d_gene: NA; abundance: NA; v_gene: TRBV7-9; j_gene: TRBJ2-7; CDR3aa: CASSLGPGVEQYF; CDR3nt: TGTGCCAGCAGCTTAGGTCCCGGGGTCGAGCAGTACTTC
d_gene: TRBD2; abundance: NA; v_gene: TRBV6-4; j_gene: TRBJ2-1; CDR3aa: CASSDWASGNYNEQFF; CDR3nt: TGTGCCAGCAGTGACTGGGCTAGCGGTAACTACAATGAGCAGTTCTTC
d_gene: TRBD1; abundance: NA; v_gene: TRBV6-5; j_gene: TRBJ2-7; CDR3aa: CASSSDYRGEQYF; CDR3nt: TGTGCCAGCAGTTCAGACTACAGGGGCGAGCAGTACTTC
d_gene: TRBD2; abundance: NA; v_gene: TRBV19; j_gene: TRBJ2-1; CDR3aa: CASSIDAETSGYNEQFF; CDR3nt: TGTGCCAGTAGTATAGACGCAGAGACTAGCGGCTACAATGAGCAGTTCTTC
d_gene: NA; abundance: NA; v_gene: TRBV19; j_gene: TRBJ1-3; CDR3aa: CASRTGEGNTIYF; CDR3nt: TGTGCCAGTCGAACAGGAGAAGGAAACACCATATATTTT
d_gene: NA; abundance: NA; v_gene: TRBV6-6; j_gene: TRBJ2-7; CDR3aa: CASQSLGQVRSYEQYF; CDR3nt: TGTGCCAGCCAATCTCTGGGGCAGGTGCGCTCCTACGAGCAGTACTTC
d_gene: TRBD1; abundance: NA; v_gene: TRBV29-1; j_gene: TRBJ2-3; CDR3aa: CSVRDRGTDTQYF; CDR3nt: TGCAGCGTCCGGGACAGGGGAACAGATACGCAGTATTTT
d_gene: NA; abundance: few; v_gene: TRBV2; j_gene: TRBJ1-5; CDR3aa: CASSEAQLGSPTNQPQHF; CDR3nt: TGTGCCAGCAGTGAAGCGCAGTTGGGCAGCCCGACCAATCAGCCCCAGCATTTT
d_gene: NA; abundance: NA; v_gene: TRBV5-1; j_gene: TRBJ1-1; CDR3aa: CASSVQGNTEAFF; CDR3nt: TGCGCCAGCAGTGTGCAGGGGAACACTGAAGCTTTCTTT
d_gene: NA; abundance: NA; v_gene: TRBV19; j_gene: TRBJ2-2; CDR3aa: CASSIAGTGELFF; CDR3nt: TGTGCCAGTAGTATCGCAGGCACCGGGGAGCTGTTTTTT
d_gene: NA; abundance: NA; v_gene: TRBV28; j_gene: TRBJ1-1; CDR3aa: CASSFIAGPPNTEAFF; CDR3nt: TGTGCCAGCAGTTTTATAGCAGGGCCGCCGAACACTGAAGCTTTCTTT